These 31 T cell receptor beta chains were sequenced from one sample in a study of blood T cell repertoires in COVID-19. Assay used: immunoSEQ multiplex PCR; TCRdb lists only in-frame clones, some missing. Found here are under 300,000 clones, around 93% of them singletons; the top ten hold 0.95% to 1.5%. The source material was PBMCs or T cells enriched from blood (not recorded which). The receptors stem from a human donor in a cohort exposed to, infected with or recovered from COVID-19 (not recorded which). The donor label of this sample is uncertain.

The chain couples TRBV6-1 to TRBJ2-7; 9 nucleotides agree with TRBD1. V dropped 6 bases and J dropped 7; count of bases not matched to a gene: 7. Germline CDR1 and CDR2: MNHNS and SASEGT. This CDR3 contains 13 residues. As DNA, the CDR3 is TGTGCCAGCAGAGACAGGGGGACGATTGAGCAGTACTTC. This sequence encodes CASRDRGTIEQYF.

This clone appeared a single time. The gene calls are TRBV7-2 and TRBJ2-1; tentative D call: TRBD2 (7 bases). Trimming stripped 0 bases from V and 0 bases from J, with 24 bases between. The CDR3 contains 21 residues. Germline values: CDR1 SGHTA, CDR2 FQGNSA. CDR3 nucleotides: TGTGCCAGCAGCTTAGCCTTTGGGGCGGGGGCCCTCCTGAGCTCCTACAATGAGCAGTTCTTC. Its translation: CASSLAFGAGALLSSYNEQFF.

The CDR3 sequence: CASSRSGAGNTIYF. In DNA form, the CDR3 reads TGTGCCAGCAGCAGATCGGGGGCTGGAAACACCATATATTTT. The chain is built from TRBV21-1 and TRBJ1-3. TRBV21-1 is reported as a pseudogene. The CDR3 is 14 amino acids.

This clone occurred a few times. This CDR3 is also generated by other DNA sequences in the sample. The chain employs TRBV3-1 (or the pseudogene TRBV3-2) and TRBJ1-5; D gene uncertain. The CDR3 consists of 13 residues. Germline values: CDR1 LGHDT, CDR2 YNNKEL (reference sequence). Trimming removed 0 bases from V and 6 bases from J, with 6 bases in between. The CDR3 is CASSQDRGQPQHF. The CDR3 bases are TGTGCCAGCAGCCAAGATCGGGGTCAGCCCCAGCATTTT.

This clone was seen only a few times. In the same sample, other DNA sequences code for this CDR3. The chain is built from TRBV5-1 and TRBJ2-7, with D tentatively TRBD2 (6 bases). With 5 bases removed from V and 0 bases from J, the gap between germline ends came to 9 bases. CDR1 and CDR2 from the germline V gene are SGHRS and YFSETQ. This CDR3 has 13 amino acids. CDR3 DNA sequence: TGCGCCAGCAGGGAGGGGTCCTCCTACGAGCAGTACTTC. Its protein is CASREGSSYEQYF.

CDR3 protein: CASSPLPGSGISTDTQYF. CDR3 DNA: TGTGCCAGCTCACCCCTTCCGGGTAGCGGGATTAGCACAGATACGCAGTATTTT. The V call is TRBV18, the J call TRBJ2-3; 8 bases match TRBD2. V lost 3 bases to trimming and J lost 0 bases; unmatched junction nucleotides: 11. There are 18 residues in the CDR3. CDR1 and CDR2 from the germline V gene are KGHSH and LQKENI.

The chain employs TRBV7-3 and TRBJ2-3; 15 positions agree with TRBD2. Germline lookup yields CDR1 SGHTA and CDR2 FQGTGA. With V trimmed by 4 bases and J by 4 bases, 6 bases remained unmatched. The CDR3 has 17 amino acids. This CDR3 is CASSSGLAGGSADTQYF. CDR3 sequence (DNA): TGTGCCAGCAGCTCGGGACTAGCGGGGGGTAGTGCAGATACGCAGTATTTT.

The rearrangement links TRBV2 to TRBJ2-1, with 7 positions matching TRBD2. This CDR3 contains 14 residues. CDR1 and CDR2 from the germline V gene are SNHLY and FYNNEI. With V trimmed by 4 bases and J by 3 bases, 3 bases remained unmatched. The CDR3 nucleotides read TGTGCCAGCAGTGTGGGGACTAACTACAATGAGCAGTTCTTC. Protein sequence: CASSVGTNYNEQFF.

This clone occurred a few times. The V gene is TRBV5-1, the J gene TRBJ1-2, with a possible D match to TRBD1 (5 bases). V dropped 4 bases and J dropped 5 bases, with 15 bases sitting between them. The CDR3 is 14 amino acids. Germline V gene lookup returns CDR1 SGHRS and CDR2 YFSETQ. The CDR3: CASSHLGQSYGYTF. CDR3 nucleotide sequence: TGCGCCAGCAGCCACCTGGGGCAGTCTTATGGCTACACCTTC.

The genes are TRBV2 and TRBJ2-1; 12 nucleotides agree with TRBD2. The CDR3 has 15 residues. CDR1 is SNHLY and CDR2 is FYNNEI in the germline V gene. V lost 6 bases and J lost 0; bases outside the gene matches: 0. The CDR3 nucleotides are TGTGCCAGCAGGACTAGCGGGAGCTCCTACAATGAGCAGTTCTTC. Translation gives CASRTSGSSYNEQFF.

V gene TRBV24-1 combines with J gene TRBJ1-2, with D hard to call. The germline V gene has CDR1 KGHDR and CDR2 SFDVKD. The length of the CDR3 is 13 residues. Trimming left V 10 bases short and J 8 bases short, with 19 bases between. The CDR3 bases are TGTGCCACTGCCTCACCGGTAGTCGAAGGCTACACCTTC. It is translated as CATASPVVEGYTF.

This sequence joins TRBV6-5 and TRBJ2-2; D is possibly TRBD2 (6 bases). V was pared by 9 bases and J by 3 bases, with 14 bases between. Germline lookup yields CDR1 MNHEY and CDR2 SVGAGI. The CDR3 contains 14 residues. CDR3 region: CARIGGDHTGELFF. The CDR3 nucleotides are TGTGCCAGGATCGGCGGGGACCACACCGGGGAGCTGTTTTTT.

The gene calls are TRBV15 and TRBJ2-5, with TRBD1 identical over 7 bases. V shed 0 bases, J shed 5 bases, and the junction held 9 bases outside the gene matches. Germline V gives CDR1 LNHNV, CDR2 YYDKDF (reference sequence). The CDR3 is 16 amino acids. In DNA, the CDR3 is TGTGCCACCAGCAGAGATTCGACAGGGAAGGGGGAGACCCAGTACTTC. The encoded protein is CATSRDSTGKGETQYF.

The V gene is TRBV5-1, the J gene TRBJ1-1; 9 nucleotides align to TRBD1. V lost 0 bases and J lost 2; bases outside the gene matches: 8. CDR3 size: 17 residues. CDR1 is SGHRS and CDR2 is YFSETQ in the germline V gene. The CDR3 DNA is TGCGCCAGCAGCTTGGCTGGATCGGGACAGGGAAACACTGAAGCTTTCTTT. Translation: CASSLAGSGQGNTEAFF.

The chain carries TRBV20-1 and TRBJ1-1, with TRBD1 as a possible D gene (6 bases). The V gene's germline CDR1 is DFQATT and CDR2 SNEGSKA (reference sequence). The CDR3 totals 13 residues. Trimming removed 3 bases at V and 5 bases at J, with 13 bases between. This CDR3 is CSASKAGVTEAFF. The CDR3 DNA is TGCAGTGCTAGTAAGGCAGGGGTGACTGAAGCTTTCTTT.

This clone was recorded once. The chain joins TRBV19 to TRBJ1-5, with D possibly TRBD1 on 6 matching bases. The length of the CDR3 is 18 residues. The germline gives CDR1 LNHDA, CDR2 SQIVND (reference sequence). V lost 3 bases and J lost 0, with 18 bases in between. Here the CDR3 reads CASSIRRQGFDSNQPQHF. The CDR3, as DNA: TGTGCCAGTAGTATTAGAAGGCAGGGGTTCGATAGCAATCAGCCCCAGCATTTT.

CDR3 sequence: CASSSGTGDEKLFF. Written as DNA, the CDR3 is TGTGCCAGCAGTTCCGGGACAGGTGATGAAAAACTGTTTTTT. V usage is TRBV6-4 and J usage is TRBJ1-4; 8 nucleotides line up with TRBD1. The CDR3 has 14 residues. The V gene's germline CDR1 is MRHNA and CDR2 SNTAGT. J gave up 6 bases and V 5 bases, and 5 bases lay outside the gene matches.

The V gene is TRBV5-1, the J gene TRBJ2-5, with D perhaps matching TRBD2 (6 bases). The germline gives CDR1 SGHRS, CDR2 YFSETQ. The CDR3 loop spans 14 amino acids. Trimming took 4 bases from V and 1 from J, leaving 11 bases between them. The DNA of the CDR3 is TGCGCCAGCAGCCTCCGGGACTCCCAAGAGACCCAGTACTTC. This encodes CASSLRDSQETQYF.

The chain recombines TRBV19 with TRBJ1-1; 8 positions agree with TRBD1. V lost 5 bases and J lost 4; bases outside the gene matches: 9. Germline CDR1 LNHDA, CDR2 SQIVND (reference sequence). The CDR3 length is 15 residues. CDR3 sequence reads: CASSLTTGGSTEAFF. The CDR3 region has the DNA TGTGCCAGTAGTTTAACAACAGGGGGTAGCACTGAAGCTTTCTTT.

To note about this clone: Other nucleotide sequences from this sample produce the same CDR3. The genes are TRBV9 and TRBJ1-2; 9 bases line up with TRBD1. V shed 2 bases and J 5 bases; nucleotides not matched to a gene: 1. From germline, CDR1 is SGDLS and CDR2 YYNGEE. There are 13 residues in the CDR3. CDR3: CASSVGQGYGYTF. For the CDR3, the DNA is TGTGCCAGCAGCGTCGGACAGGGGTATGGCTACACCTTC.

The gene calls are TRBV28 and TRBJ2-1; TRBD2 aligns across 13 bases. V lost 4 bases and J lost 7; bases outside the gene matches: 10. Germline V gene data show CDR1 as MDHEN and CDR2 as SYDVKM. The CDR3 contains 17 residues. The CDR3: CASSSTSGGTHLNEQFF. CDR3 DNA: TGTGCCAGCAGTTCGACTAGCGGGGGGACTCATTTAAATGAGCAGTTCTTC.

This rearrangement joins TRBV28 to TRBJ2-1; perhaps TRBD2 as D (5 bases). The V end was cut by 6 bases, the J end by 7 bases, with 10 bases between. CDR3 length: 12 residues. CDR1 is MDHEN and CDR2 is SYDVKM in the germline V gene. CDR3 loop: CASSPGRNEQFF. The DNA of the CDR3 is TGTGCCAGCAGCCCGGGAAGGAATGAGCAGTTCTTC. The full variable domain, in which reference TRBV28 and TRBJ2-1 provide the parts outside the CDR3, is DVKVTQSSRYLVKRTGEKVFLECVQDMDHENMFWYRQDPGLGLRLIYFSYDVKMKEKGDIPEGYSVSREKKERFSLILESASTNQTSMYLCASSPGRNEQFFGPGTRLTVL.

V usage is TRBV25-1 and J usage is TRBJ2-7, with no clear D. V was shortened by 10 bases and J by 2 bases, with 18 bases between the two germline ends. Looked up from germline, CDR1 is MGHDK and CDR2 is SYGVNS. The CDR3 runs 14 residues. The CDR3 nucleotides are TGTGCCACCCTCTCCGGGTATTCGGCCTACGAGCAGTACTTC. Translated: CATLSGYSAYEQYF.

The J gene is TRBJ2-2, the V gene TRBV12-5, with D possibly being TRBD1 (6 bases). Trimming took off 0 bases at V and 2 bases at J, with 10 bases between the two ends. The CDR3 runs 16 residues. The germline CDR1 and CDR2 sequences are LGHNT and FRNRAP. CDR3 amino acids: CASGLVGGRNTGELFF. DNA for the CDR3: TGTGCTAGTGGTTTGGTAGGGGGAAGAAACACCGGGGAGCTGTTTTTT.

The chain links TRBV27 to TRBJ2-7; perhaps TRBD1 as D (5 bases). Trimming took 5 bases from V and 3 from J, leaving 11 bases between them. The length of the CDR3 is 13 residues. Germline CDR1 MNHEY, CDR2 SMNVEV (reference sequence). The CDR3, as DNA: TGTGCCAGCAGTCGCCCAGGGATCTACGAGCAGTACTTC. The encoded protein is CASSRPGIYEQYF.

The chain combines TRBV19 with TRBJ2-1; TRBD2 matches 9 bases. The V gene's germline CDR1 is LNHDA and CDR2 SQIVND (reference sequence). CDR3 length: 17 residues. The J segment lost 10 bases and the V segment lost 4 bases, leaving 17 bases of the junction unmatched. The CDR3 region is CASSNSAARGGMGEQFF. The CDR3 DNA is TGTGCCAGTAGTAATTCGGCGGCGCGGGGGGGGATGGGCGAGCAGTTCTTC.

In DNA form, the CDR3 reads TGTGCCACCAGTGACTCGCAGGGAGGCTACACCTTC. Translated, it gives CATSDSQGGYTF. This chain uses TRBV24-1 with TRBJ1-2; the D gene is possibly TRBD1 (5 bases). CDR1 is KGHDR, CDR2 SFDVKD, per germline. Trimming removed 4 bases from V and 8 bases from J, with 10 bases in between. CDR3 size: 12 residues.

Only one count was recorded for this clone. CDR3 residues: CASSLRLDTGELFF. DNA of the CDR3: TGCGCCAGCAGCCTTCGACTTGACACCGGGGAGCTGTTTTTT. The chain is built from TRBV4-1 and TRBJ2-2, with D unclear. CDR3 size: 14 residues. The V end was cut by 4 bases, the J end by 3 bases, with 9 bases between. Germline V gives CDR1 MGHRA, CDR2 YSYEKL.

This sequence joins TRBV30 and TRBJ2-7; TRBD2 is a possible D gene (6 bases). CDR3 length: 12 residues. Germline V gene sequence: CDR1 GTSNPN, CDR2 SVGIG (reference sequence). Trimming stripped 7 bases from V and 3 bases from J, with 13 bases between. This CDR3 is CASQGGIYEQYF. The DNA of the CDR3 is TGTGCCTCTCAGGGAGGTATCTACGAGCAGTACTTC. Full variable domain (remainder filled in from reference TRBV30 and TRBJ2-7): SQTIHQWPATLVQPVGSPLSLECTVEGTSNPNLYWYRQAAGRGLQLLFYSVGIGQISSEVPQNLSASRPQDRQFILSSKKLLLSDSGFYLCASQGGIYEQYFGPGTRLTVT.

The chain joins TRBV6-2 or TRBV6-3 to TRBJ1-2, with TRBD1 matching over 7 bases. The CDR3 runs 13 residues. Germline V CDR1 and CDR2: MNHEY, SVGEGT. After removal of 5 bases from V and 4 bases from J, the junction contained 4 bases not matched to a gene. CDR3 bases: TGTGCCAGCAGTGACAGGGACTCCTATGGCTACACCTTC. As protein: CASSDRDSYGYTF.

The CDR3 spells CASSVPGQKYYGYTF. Written as DNA, the CDR3 is TGTGCCAGCTCAGTCCCGGGACAGAAATACTATGGCTACACCTTC. The chain combines TRBV18 with TRBJ1-2, with 7 bases that match TRBD1. This CDR3 is built from 15 residues. The V gene end was trimmed by 5 bases and the J gene end by 3 bases; junction bases not matched to a gene: 9. The V gene's germline CDR1 is KGHSH and CDR2 LQKENI. The variable domain in full, completed from reference TRBV18 and TRBJ1-2, reads NAGVMQNPRHLVRRRGQEARLRCSPMKGHSHVYWYRQLPEEGLKFMVYLQKENIIDESGMPKERFSAEFPKEGPSILRIQQVVRGDSAAYFCASSVPGQKYYGYTFGSGTRLTVV.